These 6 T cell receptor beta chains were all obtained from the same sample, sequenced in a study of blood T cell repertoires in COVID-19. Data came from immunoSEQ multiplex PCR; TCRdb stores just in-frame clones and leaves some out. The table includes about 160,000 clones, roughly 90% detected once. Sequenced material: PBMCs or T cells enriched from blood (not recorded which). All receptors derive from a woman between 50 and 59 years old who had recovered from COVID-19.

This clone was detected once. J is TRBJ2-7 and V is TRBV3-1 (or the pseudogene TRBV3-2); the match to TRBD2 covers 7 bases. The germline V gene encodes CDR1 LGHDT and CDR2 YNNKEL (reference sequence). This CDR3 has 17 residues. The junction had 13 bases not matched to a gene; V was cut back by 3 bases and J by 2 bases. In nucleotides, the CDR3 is TGTGCCAGCAGCCAGGGGGGGTACGGGAATCCTCCCTACGAGCAGTACTTC. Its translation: CASSQGGYGNPPYEQYF.

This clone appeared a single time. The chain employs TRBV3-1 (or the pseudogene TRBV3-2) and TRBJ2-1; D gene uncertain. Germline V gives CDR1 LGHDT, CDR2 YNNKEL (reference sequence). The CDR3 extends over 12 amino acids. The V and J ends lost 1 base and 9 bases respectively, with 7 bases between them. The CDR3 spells CASSQVLREQFF. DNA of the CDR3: TGTGCCAGCAGCCAAGTTTTGCGTGAGCAGTTCTTC.

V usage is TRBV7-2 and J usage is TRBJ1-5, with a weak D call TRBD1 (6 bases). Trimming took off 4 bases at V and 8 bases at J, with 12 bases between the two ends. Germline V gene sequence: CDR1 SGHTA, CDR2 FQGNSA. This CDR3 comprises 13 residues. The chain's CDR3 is CASSSSQGKPQHF. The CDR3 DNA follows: TGTGCCAGCAGCTCCTCCCAGGGGAAGCCCCAGCATTTT.

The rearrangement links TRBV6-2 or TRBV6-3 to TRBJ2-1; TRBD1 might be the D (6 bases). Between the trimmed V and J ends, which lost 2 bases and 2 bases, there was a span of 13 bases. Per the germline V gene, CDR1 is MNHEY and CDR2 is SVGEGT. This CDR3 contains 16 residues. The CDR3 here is CASSYRQGQAYNEQFF. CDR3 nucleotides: TGTGCCAGCAGTTACAGGCAGGGGCAGGCCTACAATGAGCAGTTCTTC.

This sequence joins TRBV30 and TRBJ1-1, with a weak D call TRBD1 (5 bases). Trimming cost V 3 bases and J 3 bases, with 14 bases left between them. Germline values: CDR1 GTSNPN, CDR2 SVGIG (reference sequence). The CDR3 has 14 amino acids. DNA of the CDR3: TGTGCCTGGAGCGAGATGGGGGGATACACTGAAGCTTTCTTT. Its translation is CAWSEMGGYTEAFF.

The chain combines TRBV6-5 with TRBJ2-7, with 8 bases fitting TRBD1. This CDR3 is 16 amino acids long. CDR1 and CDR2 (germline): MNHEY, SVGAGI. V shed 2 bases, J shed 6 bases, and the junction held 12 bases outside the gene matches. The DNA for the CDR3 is TGTGCCAGCAGTTACGGGCAGGGTAGGACAGGGTTCGAGCAGTACTTC. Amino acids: CASSYGQGRTGFEQYF.